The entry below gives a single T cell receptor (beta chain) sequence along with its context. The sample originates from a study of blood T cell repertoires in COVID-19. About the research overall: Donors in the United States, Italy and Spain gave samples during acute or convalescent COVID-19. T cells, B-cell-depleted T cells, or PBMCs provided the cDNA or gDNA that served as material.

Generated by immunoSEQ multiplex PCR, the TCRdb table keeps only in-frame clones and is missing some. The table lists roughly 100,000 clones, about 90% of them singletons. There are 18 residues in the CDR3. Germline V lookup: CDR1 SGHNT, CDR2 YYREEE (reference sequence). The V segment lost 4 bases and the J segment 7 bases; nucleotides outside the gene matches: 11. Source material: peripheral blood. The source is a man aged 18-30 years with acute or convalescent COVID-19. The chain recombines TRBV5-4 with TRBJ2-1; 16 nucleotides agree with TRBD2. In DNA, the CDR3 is TGTGCCAGCAGCCCCGGGACTAGCGGGAGGGCCAAAGCGAATGAGCAGTTCTTC. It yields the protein CASSPGTSGRAKANEQFF.